What follows is one T cell receptor beta chain and its context. Here immunoSEQ multiplex PCR was the method, and the copy in TCRdb shows in-frame clones only, minus some. The table shows fewer than 85,000 clones, with over 60% occurring only once. This sample was taken from a study of OX40 agonist ivuxolimab in advanced cancers. Study as a whole: The study enrolled dose-escalation patients with hepatocellular carcinoma, melanoma, renal cell or head and neck cancer.

Sequenced material: CD4+ or CD8+ T cells sorted from blood, taken in a trial of the OX40 agonist ivuxolimab. The TCR sequence derives from an adult with an advanced solid tumor such as melanoma, head and neck, liver or kidney cancer.

CDR3: CASSTTGLAEYNEQFF. The DNA of the CDR3 is TGTGCCAGTAGTACTACGGGACTAGCGGAATACAATGAGCAGTTCTTC. The chain couples TRBV19 to TRBJ2-1, with 11 bases matching TRBD2. The length of the CDR3 is 16 residues. Germline loops: CDR1 LNHDA, CDR2 SQIVND (reference sequence). The trim removed 4 bases at V and 4 bases at J, leaving 6 bases unmatched.